One sample yielded the 27 T cell receptor beta chains listed below, sequenced in a study of cytomegalovirus exposure and HLA in healthy donors. The study ran its PCR with 60 Vbeta and 13 Jbeta primers. The assay was immunoSEQ multiplex PCR, and TCRdb's table has in-frame clones only and misses some. Here the sample spans 110,000 or so clones, around 70% being singletons. The sequenced sample consisted of PBMCs. The receptors were gathered from a woman in her forties in good health and CMV-seropositive.

The chain has TRBV5-1 and TRBJ2-2, with D maybe TRBD1 (6 bases). The germline gives CDR1 SGHRS, CDR2 YFSETQ. V lost 4 bases and J 3 bases, leaving 13 bases between the germline ends. This CDR3 contains 15 residues. CDR3 coding DNA: TGCGCCAGCAGCCTCGTCGCAGGGGACACCGGGGAGCTGTTTTTT. Its protein is CASSLVAGDTGELFF.

The chain uses TRBV23-1 and TRBJ1-4, with TRBD1 matching 8 bases. TRBV23-1 falls under the ORF class, with uncertain function. CDR3 length: 17 residues. The ends lost 3 bases at V and 6 bases at J; junction bases unmatched: 12. CDR3 region: CASSHPGPGQEDEKLFF. CDR3 sequence (DNA): TGCGCCAGCAGTCACCCAGGACCGGGACAGGAGGATGAAAAACTGTTTTTT.

This chain joins TRBV5-8 and TRBJ2-3; 8 positions agree with TRBD2. The CDR3 spans 18 residues. Unmatched junction bases numbered 10, after V lost 0 bases and J lost 1 base. Germline values: CDR1 SGHTS, CDR2 YDEGEE. The DNA of the CDR3 is TGTGCCAGCAGCTTGGCCGGGCAAGCGGGAGACCGCACAGATACGCAGTATTTT. It translates to CASSLAGQAGDRTDTQYF.

The chain is built from TRBV7-8 and TRBJ2-1, with 10 bases lining up with TRBD2. This CDR3 has 15 amino acids. J gave up 4 bases and V 5 bases, and 5 bases lay outside the gene matches. CDR1 is SGHVS, CDR2 FQNEAQ, per germline. The CDR3 here is CASSQSGGGYNEQFF. The CDR3 DNA follows: TGTGCCAGCAGCCAGAGCGGGGGGGGGTACAATGAGCAGTTCTTC.

This rearrangement joins TRBV5-1 to TRBJ1-5, with 7 bases aligning to TRBD1. Germline trimming cut 2 bases from V and 2 bases from J; bases unmatched to any gene: 1. The CDR3 spans 14 residues. CDR1 is SGHRS and CDR2 is YFSETQ in the germline V gene. CDR3 DNA: TGCGCCAGCAGCTTCGGACAGGGCAATCAGCCCCAGCATTTT. It codes for CASSFGQGNQPQHF.

This rearrangement joins TRBV5-6 to TRBJ2-7, with 10 nucleotides matching TRBD2. In germline, CDR1 is SGHDT, CDR2 YYEEEE. V gave up 3 bases and J gave up 4 bases; unmatched junction bases: 10. This CDR3 spans 16 amino acids. Here the CDR3 reads CASSSWAASGGYEQYF. The CDR3 DNA follows: TGTGCCAGCAGCTCCTGGGCCGCTAGCGGGGGTTACGAGCAGTACTTC. The whole variable domain, remainder taken from reference TRBV5-6 and TRBJ2-7, is DAGVTQSPTHLIKTRGQQVTLRCSPKSGHDTVSWYQQALGQGPQFIFQYYEEEERQRGNFPDRFSGHQFPNYSSELNVNALLLGDSALYLCASSSWAASGGYEQYFGPGTRLTVT.

The chain combines TRBV11-3 with TRBJ2-3; TRBD1 matches at 9 bases. The junction had 6 bases not matched to a gene; V was cut back by 4 bases and J by 4 bases. The CDR3 runs to 15 residues. CDR1 SGHNT and CDR2 YENEEA come from the germline V gene. The CDR3 DNA reads TGTGCCAGCAGCTCCTGGGACAGGGACCCAGATACGCAGTATTTT. Its translation is CASSSWDRDPDTQYF.

This chain uses TRBV7-3 with TRBJ2-1; 11 bases fit TRBD2. Per the germline V gene, CDR1 is SGHTA and CDR2 is FQGTGA. J was trimmed by 4 bases and V by 5 bases; bases with no gene match: 4. CDR3 length equals 15 residues. The CDR3 reads CASSASSGGYNEQFF. The CDR3 DNA follows: TGTGCCAGCAGCGCCTCTAGCGGGGGGTACAATGAGCAGTTCTTC. Looking up the rest from reference TRBV7-3 and TRBJ2-1 gives the full variable domain: GAGVSQTPSNKVTEKGKYVELRCDPISGHTALYWYRQSLGQGPEFLIYFQGTGAADDSGLPNDRFFAVRPEGSVSTLKIQRTERGDSAVYLCASSASSGGYNEQFFGPGTRLTVL.

The chain joins TRBV2 to TRBJ2-7; a weak D match, TRBD2 (6 bases). The CDR3 consists of 12 residues. The germline V and J ends were trimmed by 6 bases and 7 bases, with 13 bases remaining between them. Germline CDR1 reads SNHLY; CDR2 reads FYNNEI. Here the CDR3 reads CASSGGFGEQYF. As DNA, the CDR3 is TGTGCCAGCAGCGGAGGGTTCGGTGAGCAGTACTTC.

The chain employs TRBV7-2 and TRBJ1-2; D not resolved. Germline assignment: CDR1 SGHTA and CDR2 FQGNSA. Trimming took 5 bases from V and 4 from J, leaving 17 bases between them. The CDR3 has 15 amino acids. The CDR3 sequence is CASSPASVIGYGYTF. CDR3 DNA sequence: TGTGCCAGCAGCCCCGCTTCCGTAATCGGCTATGGCTACACCTTC.

The rearrangement uses TRBV6-4 and TRBJ2-1, with TRBD2 matching 14 bases. The CDR3 covers 15 residues. Germline CDR1 reads MRHNA; CDR2 reads SNTAGT. J gave up 8 bases and V 8 bases, and 8 bases lay outside the gene matches. This CDR3 reads CASSRLAGGLDEQFF. CDR3 bases: TGTGCCAGCTCTAGACTAGCGGGAGGGTTAGATGAGCAGTTCTTC.

The chain has TRBV2 and TRBJ2-5; weak D call: TRBD1 (6 bases). Trimming took off 7 bases at V and 2 bases at J, with 20 bases between the two ends. The CDR3 has 16 amino acids. From germline, CDR1 is SNHLY and CDR2 FYNNEI. CDR3 in DNA: TGTGCCAGCAAGTACCCCAGGGGTAAACGTCAAGAGACCCAGTACTTC. Translated: CASKYPRGKRQETQYF. The full variable domain, in which reference TRBV2 and TRBJ2-5 provide the parts outside the CDR3, is EPEVTQTPSHQVTQMGQEVILRCVPISNHLYFYWYRQILGQKVEFLVSFYNNEISEKSEIFDDQFSVERPDGSNFTLKIRSTKLEDSAMYFCASKYPRGKRQETQYFGPGTRLLVL.

The V call is TRBV4-1, the J call TRBJ1-2; perhaps TRBD1 as D (6 bases). Trimming shortened V by 0 bases and J by 5 bases, and 13 bases separated the two germline ends. The CDR3 spans 15 residues. Germline assignment: CDR1 MGHRA and CDR2 YSYEKL. This chain's CDR3 is CASSQDGGQKYGYTF. CDR3 bases: TGCGCCAGCAGCCAAGATGGGGGACAAAAGTATGGCTACACCTTC.

The gene calls are TRBV5-4 and TRBJ1-2; TRBD1 might be the D (6 bases). The germline CDR1 and CDR2 sequences are SGHNT and YYREEE (reference sequence). V lost 4 bases and J 8 bases, leaving 21 bases between the germline ends. The CDR3 contains 15 residues. CDR3 in DNA: TGTGCCAGCAGCCAGAAGACCGGGACATATAACGGCTACACCTTC. Its translation is CASSQKTGTYNGYTF.

This clone was recorded at least ten times. This rearrangement joins TRBV5-1 to TRBJ1-6; TRBD1 is a possible D gene (5 bases). V shed 3 bases and J shed 9 bases, with 13 bases lying between them. This CDR3 contains 14 residues. The germline CDR1 and CDR2 sequences are SGHRS and YFSETQ. Here the CDR3 DNA reads TGCGCCAGCAGCTCAGACGACAGAACTTCACCCCTCCACTTT. Its translation: CASSSDDRTSPLHF.

The V call is TRBV27, the J call TRBJ2-2, with 7 bases identical to TRBD2. CDR3 length: 15 amino acids. V trimming: 5 bases; J trimming: 6 bases; junction bases outside the gene matches: 9. Looked up from germline, CDR1 is MNHEY and CDR2 is SMNVEV (reference sequence). The CDR3 DNA follows: TGTGCCAGCAGTCTTGATCAGCGGGGCGCCGGGGAGCTGTTTTTT. Encoded protein: CASSLDQRGAGELFF.

A word on this clone: A read error may produce the germline difference seen at one junction end. The sample has other DNA sequences that encode this CDR3 too. The chain recombines TRBV4-3 with TRBJ1-2, with 9 bases fitting TRBD1. This CDR3 comprises 17 residues. Germline loops: CDR1 LGHNA, CDR2 YSLEER. The CDR3 bases are TGCGCCAGCAGCCAAGATCGGTTGGGACAGGGAGAGGATGGCTACACCTTT. It is translated as CASSQDRLGQGEDGYTF.

This chain links TRBV18 with TRBJ2-7, with a tentative D call TRBD2 (5 bases). Germline loops: CDR1 KGHSH, CDR2 LQKENI. V was trimmed by 3 bases and J by 5 bases, leaving 8 bases between them. The length of the CDR3 is 12 residues. DNA of the CDR3: TGTGCCAGCTCACCCGGGGTCCACGAGCAGTACTTC. Translating gives CASSPGVHEQYF. Full variable domain (outside the CDR3, taken from reference TRBV18 and TRBJ2-7): NAGVMQNPRHLVRRRGQEARLRCSPMKGHSHVYWYRQLPEEGLKFMVYLQKENIIDESGMPKERFSAEFPKEGPSILRIQQVVRGDSAAYFCASSPGVHEQYFGPGTRLTVT.

The rearrangement links TRBV5-1 to TRBJ2-1, with 11 positions matching TRBD2. V shed 5 bases, J shed 6 bases, and the junction held 4 bases outside the gene matches. This CDR3 has 14 amino acids. Per the germline V gene, CDR1 is SGHRS and CDR2 is YFSETQ. CDR3 coding DNA: TGCGCCAGCAGACCCGGGACTAGCGGCAATGAGCAGTTCTTC. Amino acids: CASRPGTSGNEQFF.

The CDR3 coding sequence is TGTGCCAGCAGCGTAGAGGGGACACTGGGCACAGATACGCAGTATTTT. Translation: CASSVEGTLGTDTQYF. V is TRBV9 and J is TRBJ2-3; D might be TRBD1 (6 bases). Trimming removed 0 bases from V and 1 base from J, with 12 bases in between. Germline V lookup: CDR1 SGDLS, CDR2 YYNGEE. CDR3 length: 16 amino acids.

The V call is TRBV6-1, the J call TRBJ2-5; 9 positions agree with TRBD1. This CDR3 contains 15 residues. V lost 7 bases, J lost 2 bases, and 8 bases stayed unmatched. Germline CDR1 MNHNS, CDR2 SASEGT. CDR3 DNA sequence: TGTGCCAGCATCTGGGACAGGGTTTATCAAGAGACCCAGTACTTC. It specifies CASIWDRVYQETQYF.

The gene calls are TRBV5-6 and TRBJ1-1; maybe TRBD1 (5 bases). The CDR3 is 16 residues long. Looked up from germline, CDR1 is SGHDT and CDR2 is YYEEEE. Trimming shortened V by 0 bases and J by 1 base, and 13 bases separated the two germline ends. As DNA, the CDR3 is TGTGCCAGCAGCTTGGCATTTGGAGGGACGAACACTGAAGCTTTCTTT. Its translation: CASSLAFGGTNTEAFF. Supplemented by reference TRBV5-6 and TRBJ1-1, the full variable domain reads DAGVTQSPTHLIKTRGQQVTLRCSPKSGHDTVSWYQQALGQGPQFIFQYYEEEERQRGNFPDRFSGHQFPNYSSELNVNALLLGDSALYLCASSLAFGGTNTEAFFGQGTRLTVV.

V and J are TRBV4-3 and TRBJ1-6; D is unclear. Germline CDR1 is LGHNA and CDR2 is YSLEER. The V and J ends lost 3 bases and 7 bases respectively, with 10 bases between them. This CDR3 region has 14 residues. CDR3 bases: TGCGCCAGCAGCCACGAGAAGAGGAATTCACCCCTCCACTTT. Translation: CASSHEKRNSPLHF.

V usage is TRBV6-1 and J usage is TRBJ2-5, with TRBD2 identical over 9 bases. CDR3 length equals 14 residues. V lost 2 bases to trimming and J lost 7 bases; unmatched junction nucleotides: 5. CDR1 is MNHNS and CDR2 is SASEGT in the germline V gene. The CDR3 sequence: CASSELAGPGTQYF. The DNA of the CDR3 is TGTGCCAGCAGTGAACTAGCGGGACCCGGGACCCAGTACTTC.

This clone showed up just once. The chain has TRBV18 and TRBJ1-5; D remains ambiguous. CDR1 KGHSH and CDR2 LQKENI come from the germline V gene. Deletions cut 2 bases from V and 1 base from J, with 9 bases between. The CDR3 is made up of 15 amino acids. Written as DNA, the CDR3 is TGTGCCAGCTCACCAGGATCTAGCAGCAATCAGCCCCAGCATTTT. Its translation is CASSPGSSSNQPQHF.

J is TRBJ2-5 and V is TRBV7-2, with D perhaps matching TRBD2 (6 bases). CDR1 and CDR2 from the germline V gene are SGHTA and FQGNSA. Trimming shortened V by 6 bases and J by 1 base, and 12 bases separated the two germline ends. The CDR3 runs 14 residues. CDR3 protein: CASRRTLAQETQYF. CDR3 nucleotide sequence: TGTGCCAGCAGACGTACACTAGCCCAAGAGACCCAGTACTTC.

In nucleotides, the CDR3 is TGCGCCAGCAGCTTCCCAATCGGACAGGGGAGATCAAAAGAAGCTTTCTTT. It yields the protein CASSFPIGQGRSKEAFF. This chain links TRBV5-1 with TRBJ1-1; TRBD1 matches at 9 bases. The germline V gene encodes CDR1 SGHRS and CDR2 YFSETQ. Trimming removed 2 bases from V and 8 bases from J; junction bases left unmatched: 16. CDR3 size: 17 residues.